This TCR beta chain emerged from a study of blood T cell repertoires in COVID-19. Across the whole study: COVID-19 samples collected from the United States, Italy and Spain covered acute and convalescent phases.

Authors' analysis steps: It was from reference gene primer amplification that nucleated cell counts were estimated. Assay: immunoSEQ multiplex PCR; the TCRdb copy retains only in-frame clones and omits some. Clone size and V and J calls were adopted from that table, with D and trimming inferred from the DNA. The data contain about 150,000 clones, 75% to 85% of them singletons. The CDR3 is 15 amino acids. Germline V gives CDR1 SGHAT, CDR2 FQNNGV. J gave up 4 bases and V 2 bases, and 5 bases lay outside the gene matches. The receptor was derived from a man aged 55 to 69 with active or convalescent COVID-19. This chain uses TRBV11-2 with TRBJ1-5; TRBD1 agrees at 7 bases. Material for sequencing was peripheral blood. In DNA form, the CDR3 reads TGTGCCAGCAGCTTAACCGGACAGGATAATCAGCCCCAGCATTTT. Translated: CASSLTGQDNQPQHF.